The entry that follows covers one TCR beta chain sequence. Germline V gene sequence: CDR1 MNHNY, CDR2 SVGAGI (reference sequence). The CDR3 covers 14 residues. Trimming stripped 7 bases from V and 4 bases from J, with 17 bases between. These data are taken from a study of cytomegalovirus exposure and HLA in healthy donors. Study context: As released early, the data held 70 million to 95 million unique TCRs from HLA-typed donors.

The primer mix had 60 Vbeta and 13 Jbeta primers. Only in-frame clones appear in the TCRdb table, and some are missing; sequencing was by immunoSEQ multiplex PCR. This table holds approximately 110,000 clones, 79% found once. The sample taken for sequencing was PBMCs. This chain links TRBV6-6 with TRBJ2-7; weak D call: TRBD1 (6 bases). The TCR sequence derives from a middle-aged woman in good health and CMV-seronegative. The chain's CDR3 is CASTKGTSPYEQYF. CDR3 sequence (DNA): TGTGCCAGCACCAAAGGGACATCCCCTTACGAGCAGTACTTC.